These T cell receptor beta chains were read from a single sample in a study of blood T cell repertoires in COVID-19. Some clones are missing from TCRdb's copy, which holds only in-frame ones; the method was immunoSEQ multiplex PCR. The data show roughly 120,000 clones, about 79% seen once. Specimen: peripheral blood. The source of these receptors is a woman older than 75 with active or convalescent COVID-19. CDR3s include the opening cysteine and the closing phenylalanine or tryptophan. The D gene is left open where the match is weak. A row's size may be missing; if present it is once, few, many or a size class.

D: -; V: TRBV1; size: -; J: TRBJ2-1; DNA: TGCACCAGCAGCCACCCCGCGGGAGTCTACAATGAGCAGTTCTTC; CDR3: CTSSHPAGVYNEQFF
D: TRBD2; V: TRBV11-2; size: -; J: TRBJ2-7; DNA: TGTGCCAGCAGCTCGATAGCGGGAGGGGCCTACGAGCAGTACTTC; CDR3: CASSSIAGGAYEQYF
D: -; V: TRBV2; size: -; J: TRBJ1-5; DNA: TGTGCCAGCAGTGTTGACAGAGTCAATCAGCCCCAGCATTTT; CDR3: CASSVDRVNQPQHF
D: TRBD1; V: TRBV7-8; size: -; J: TRBJ2-7; DNA: TGTGCCAGCAGCTCTTTTGACAGGGGGCTGGGCGAGCAGTACTTC; CDR3: CASSSFDRGLGEQYF
D: TRBD1; V: TRBV28; size: few; J: TRBJ2-5; DNA: TGTGCCAGCAGTATCACAGGGGGCGCAGAGACCCAGTACTTC; CDR3: CASSITGGAETQYF
D: TRBD2; V: TRBV11-2; size: -; J: TRBJ2-7; DNA: TGTGCCAGCAGCCCACGGCTAGCGGGAGGCGAGCAGTACTTC; CDR3: CASSPRLAGGEQYF
D: TRBD2; V: TRBV5-6; size: -; J: TRBJ2-5; DNA: TGTGCCAGCAGCTTGTCGCGGGCGGCGGGAGGTCGAGAGACCCAGTACTTC; CDR3: CASSLSRAAGGRETQYF
D: -; V: TRBV2; size: -; J: TRBJ2-5; DNA: TGTGCCAGCAGCAACAGCAGGGAGACCCAGTACTTC; CDR3: CASSNSRETQYF
D: -; V: TRBV20-1; size: once; J: TRBJ1-2; DNA: TGCAGTGCTACAGTTGACTATGGCTACACCTTC; CDR3: CSATVDYGYTF
D: -; V: TRBV19; size: many; J: TRBJ1-5; DNA: TGTGCCAGTACCCTAGACAGCAATCAGCCCCAGCATTTT; CDR3: CASTLDSNQPQHF
D: -; V: TRBV7-5; size: few; J: TRBJ2-7; DNA: TGTGCCAGACCCCTTCTTGCGCCCGGCGCTAGGTTAGATTCCGCTTACGAGCAGTACTTC; CDR3: CARPLLAPGARLDSAYEQYF
D: TRBD2; V: TRBV5-4; size: -; J: TRBJ2-1; DNA: TGTGCCAGCAGCTTGGGTGGCGGGAGGGCCCAGAATGAGCAGTTCTTC; CDR3: CASSLGGGRAQNEQFF
D: -; V: TRBV7-3; size: -; J: TRBJ1-5; DNA: TGTGCCAGCAGCTTAAACGGTGATCAGCCCCAGCATTTT; CDR3: CASSLNGDQPQHF
D: -; V: TRBV19; size: -; J: TRBJ1-5; DNA: TGTGCCAGTAGTATTACGTCGTTCGGGGTCAGTCAGCCCCAGCATTTT; CDR3: CASSITSFGVSQPQHF
D: TRBD1; V: TRBV3-1/TRBV3-2; size: -; J: TRBJ1-3; DNA: TGTGCCAGCAGCCCTCAATCGGACAGGGAGGGAAACACCATATATTTT; CDR3: CASSPQSDREGNTIYF
D: TRBD1; V: TRBV14; size: few; J: TRBJ1-1; DNA: TGTGCCAGCAGCCAAGGACAGGGAAGATGGACTGAAGCTTTCTTT; CDR3: CASSQGQGRWTEAFF
D: TRBD2; V: TRBV19; size: -; J: TRBJ2-1; DNA: TGTGCCAGTCATAGCGGGGCGGCCTACAATGAGCAGTTCTTC; CDR3: CASHSGAAYNEQFF
D: TRBD1; V: TRBV11-3; size: -; J: TRBJ2-1; DNA: TGTGCCAGCAGCTTAACCGCCCGACAGGGGAGTGAGCAGTTCTTC; CDR3: CASSLTARQGSEQFF
D: -; V: TRBV11-2; size: -; J: TRBJ2-5; DNA: TGTGCCAGCAGCCCTTCCGGCGGGCAAGAGACCCAGTACTTC; CDR3: CASSPSGGQETQYF
D: TRBD1; V: TRBV28; size: -; J: TRBJ1-6; DNA: TGTGCCAGCATTACCGGGACAGGGAATTCACCCCTCCACTTT; CDR3: CASITGTGNSPLHF
D: TRBD2; V: TRBV7-9; size: -; J: TRBJ2-7; DNA: TGTGCCAGCAGCCACCAACTAGCGGGAGGATACCACGAGCAGTACTTC; CDR3: CASSHQLAGGYHEQYF
D: TRBD2; V: TRBV4-2; size: -; J: TRBJ2-7; DNA: TGTGCCAGCAGCCAAGGATCTAGCGGATCCTGGGAGCAGTACTTC; CDR3: CASSQGSSGSWEQYF
D: -; V: TRBV10-3; size: -; J: TRBJ1-1; DNA: TGTGCCATCAGTGGGCAGGGGAAGAACACTGAAGCTTTCTTT; CDR3: CAISGQGKNTEAFF
D: TRBD1; V: TRBV6-2/TRBV6-3; size: once; J: TRBJ2-5; DNA: TGTGCCAGCAGCGGGACAGAAGAGACCCAGTACTTC; CDR3: CASSGTEETQYF
D: TRBD2; V: TRBV28; size: -; J: TRBJ2-1; DNA: TGTGCCAGCTGTAGCGGGGGCTCCTACAATGAGCAGTTCTTC; CDR3: CASCSGGSYNEQFF
D: TRBD1; V: TRBV19; size: -; J: TRBJ1-5; DNA: TGTGCCAGTAGTAGACAGGGGGGACAGCCCCAGCATTTT; CDR3: CASSRQGGQPQHF
D: -; V: TRBV4-2; size: -; J: TRBJ1-1; DNA: TGTGCCAGCAGCCAAGGGCAGGCGAACACTGAAGCTTTCTTT; CDR3: CASSQGQANTEAFF
D: -; V: TRBV9; size: -; J: TRBJ2-7; DNA: TGTGCCAGCAGCGTAGGGGGGGGCGTGAGGGATTTCTACGAGCAGTACTTC; CDR3: CASSVGGGVRDFYEQYF
D: TRBD2; V: TRBV30; size: -; J: TRBJ2-3; DNA: TGTGCCTGGAGTGAGGGATCGACTAGCGGAAGCACAGATACGCAGTATTTT; CDR3: CAWSEGSTSGSTDTQYF
D: TRBD1; V: TRBV13; size: -; J: TRBJ2-7; DNA: TGTGCCAGCAGCCAAGGACAGGGACGATACGAGCAGTACTTC; CDR3: CASSQGQGRYEQYF
D: -; V: TRBV12-3/TRBV12-4; size: -; J: TRBJ2-3; DNA: TGTGCCAGCAGTTTTTTCCAGCGAGATACGCAGTATTTT; CDR3: CASSFFQRDTQYF
D: -; V: TRBV25-1; size: -; J: TRBJ1-1; DNA: TGTGCCAGCAGTGAATTGGAAGGGGAGAACACTGAAGCTTTCTTT; CDR3: CASSELEGENTEAFF
D: -; V: TRBV12-2; size: -; J: TRBJ2-1; DNA: TGTGCAAGTCGCACGACACTAGCGGGAGGGGATAATGAGCAGTTCTTC; CDR3: CASRTTLAGGDNEQFF
D: -; V: TRBV19; size: few; J: TRBJ1-5; DNA: TGTGCCAGTACCCATCGCGGAGGGACGGTGAGGAGCAATCAGCCCCAGCATTTT; CDR3: CASTHRGGTVRSNQPQHF
D: -; V: TRBV6-4; size: few; J: TRBJ2-1; DNA: TGTGCCAGCAGTGACTCGGGCAGCAATGAGCAGTTCTTC; CDR3: CASSDSGSNEQFF
D: TRBD1; V: TRBV24-1; size: -; J: TRBJ2-2; DNA: TGTGCCACCAGTGATACCAGGACAGGGGGAAGCACCGGGGAGCTGTTTTTT; CDR3: CATSDTRTGGSTGELFF
D: -; V: TRBV5-1; size: -; J: TRBJ1-1; DNA: TGCGCCAGCAGCTTGTACGAGACAAACAGCGGCACTGAAGCTTTCTTT; CDR3: CASSLYETNSGTEAFF
D: TRBD2; V: TRBV19; size: once; J: TRBJ2-5; DNA: TGTGCCAGTAGTATTGGTAGCGGGAGGGAGACCCAGTACTTC; CDR3: CASSIGSGRETQYF
D: -; V: TRBV18; size: -; J: TRBJ2-7; DNA: TGTGCCAGCTCACTCCGACAGGCACTCGAGCAGTACTTC; CDR3: CASSLRQALEQYF
D: TRBD1; V: TRBV27; size: -; J: TRBJ2-2; DNA: TGTGCCAGCAGTTTCGGGACAGGGGGCAACACCGGGGAGCTGTTTTTT; CDR3: CASSFGTGGNTGELFF